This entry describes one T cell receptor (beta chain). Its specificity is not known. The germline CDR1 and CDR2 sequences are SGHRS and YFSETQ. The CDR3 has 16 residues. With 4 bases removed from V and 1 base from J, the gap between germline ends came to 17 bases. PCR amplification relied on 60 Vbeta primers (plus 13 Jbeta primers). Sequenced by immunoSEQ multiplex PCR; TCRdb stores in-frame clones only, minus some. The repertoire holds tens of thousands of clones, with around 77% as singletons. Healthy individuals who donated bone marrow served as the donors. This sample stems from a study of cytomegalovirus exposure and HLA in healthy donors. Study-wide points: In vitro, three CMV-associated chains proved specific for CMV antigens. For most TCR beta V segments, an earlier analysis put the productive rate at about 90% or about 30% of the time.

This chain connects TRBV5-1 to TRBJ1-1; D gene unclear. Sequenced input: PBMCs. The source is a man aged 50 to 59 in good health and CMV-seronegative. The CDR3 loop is CASSIDPNGQNTEAFF. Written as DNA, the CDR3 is TGCGCCAGCAGCATTGACCCCAATGGGCAGAACACTGAAGCTTTCTTT. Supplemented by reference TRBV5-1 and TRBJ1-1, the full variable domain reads KAGVTQTPRYLIKTRGQQVTLSCSPISGHRSVSWYQQTPGQGLQFLFEYFSETQRNKGNFPGRFSGRQFSNSRSEMNVSTLELGDSALYLCASSIDPNGQNTEAFFGQGTRLTVV.